This T cell receptor beta chain appears in the sequencing data of a study of cytomegalovirus exposure and HLA in healthy donors. The study ran its PCR with 60 Vbeta and 13 Jbeta primers. Only in-frame clones appear in the TCRdb table, and some are missing; sequencing was by immunoSEQ multiplex PCR. This sample has 250,000 to 350,000 clones, with under 80% found just once. This CDR3 has 13 amino acids. Germline V lookup: CDR1 MGHRA, CDR2 YSYEKL. Trimming pared 4 bases from V and 5 bases from J, leaving 9 bases between. Only a few counts were recorded for this clone. The chain employs TRBV4-1 and TRBJ1-5, with TRBD1 as a possible D gene (6 bases). The sequence came from a female donor in good health and CMV-seronegative. The material sequenced was PBMCs. CDR3 sequence (DNA): TGCGCCAGCAGCCTTAAGGGGGATCAGCCCCAGCATTTT. This codes for CASSLKGDQPQHF.